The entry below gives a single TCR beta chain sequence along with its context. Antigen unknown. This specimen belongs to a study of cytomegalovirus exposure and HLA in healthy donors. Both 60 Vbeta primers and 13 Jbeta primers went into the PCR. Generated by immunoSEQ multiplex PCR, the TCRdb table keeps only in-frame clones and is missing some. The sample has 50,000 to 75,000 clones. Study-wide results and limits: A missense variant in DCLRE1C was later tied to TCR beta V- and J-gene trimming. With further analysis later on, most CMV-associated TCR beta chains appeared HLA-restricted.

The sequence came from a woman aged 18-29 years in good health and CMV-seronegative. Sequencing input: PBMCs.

The CDR3 nucleotides are TGTGCCAGCAGTTACCGGACAGGGTACTCTGGAAACACCATATATTTT. This sequence encodes CASSYRTGYSGNTIYF. The J gene is TRBJ1-3, the V gene TRBV6-5; the match to TRBD1 covers 8 bases. Trimming took 2 bases from V and 0 from J; bases not matched to a gene: 3. The germline V gene encodes CDR1 MNHEY and CDR2 SVGAGI. The length of the CDR3 is 16 residues.